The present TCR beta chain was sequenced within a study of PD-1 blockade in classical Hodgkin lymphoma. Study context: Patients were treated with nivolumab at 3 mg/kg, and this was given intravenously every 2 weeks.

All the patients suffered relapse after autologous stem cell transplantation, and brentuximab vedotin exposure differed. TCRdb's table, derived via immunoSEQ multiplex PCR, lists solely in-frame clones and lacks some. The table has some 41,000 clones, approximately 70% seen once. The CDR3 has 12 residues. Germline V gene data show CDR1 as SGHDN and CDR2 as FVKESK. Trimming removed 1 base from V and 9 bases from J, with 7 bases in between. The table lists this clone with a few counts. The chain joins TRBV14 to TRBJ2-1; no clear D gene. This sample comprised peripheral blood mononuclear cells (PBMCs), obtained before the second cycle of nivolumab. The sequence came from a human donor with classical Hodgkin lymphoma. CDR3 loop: CASSQVPSEQFF. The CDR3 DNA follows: TGTGCCAGCAGCCAAGTTCCGAGTGAGCAGTTCTTC.